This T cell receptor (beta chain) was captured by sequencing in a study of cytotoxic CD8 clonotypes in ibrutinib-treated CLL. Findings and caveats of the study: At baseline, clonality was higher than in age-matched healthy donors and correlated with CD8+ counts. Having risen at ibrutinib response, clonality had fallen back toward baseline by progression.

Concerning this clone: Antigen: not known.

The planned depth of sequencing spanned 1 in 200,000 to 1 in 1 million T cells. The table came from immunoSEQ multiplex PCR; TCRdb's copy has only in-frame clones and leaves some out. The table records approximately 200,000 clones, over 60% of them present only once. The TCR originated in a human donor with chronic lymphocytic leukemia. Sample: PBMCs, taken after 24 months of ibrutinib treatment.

The CDR3 nucleotides read TGTGCCAGCAGCACTGCGGGGACTAACTATGGCTACACCTTC. Residues: CASSTAGTNYGYTF. This chain links TRBV11-2 with TRBJ1-2, with D unresolved. Germline loops: CDR1 SGHAT, CDR2 FQNNGV. This CDR3 spans 14 amino acids. V was clipped by 5 bases and J by 0 bases, with 10 bases between them.